The 31 T cell receptor beta chains reported below all come from one sample, sequenced in a study of CD8+ T cells in alopecia areata. It was cDNA, reverse transcribed from extracted RNA, that served as the sequencing template. The protocol was immunoSEQ multiplex PCR, while the TCRdb copy is restricted to in-frame clones and leaves out a portion. The data contain 100,000 to 150,000 clones, about 49% of them singletons. The sample consisted of CD8+ T cells sorted from blood, taken at week 0. Every receptor here comes from a human donor with alopecia areata.

V usage is TRBV9 and J usage is TRBJ2-7, with 7 nucleotides matching TRBD2. V lost 4 bases and J lost 5; bases outside the gene matches: 3. The CDR3 spans 12 residues. The germline gives CDR1 SGDLS, CDR2 YYNGEE. In DNA, the CDR3 is TGTGCCAGCAGCCGCGGGGGTGACGAGCAGTACTTC. Its translation is CASSRGGDEQYF.

This clone was detected only a few times. This same CDR3 is encoded by further DNA sequences in the sample. The V and J genes are TRBV7-9 and TRBJ2-7; tentatively, D is TRBD2 (5 bases). The germline CDR1 and CDR2 sequences are SEHNR and FQNEAQ (reference sequence). The CDR3 has 13 residues. Deletions cut 5 bases from V and 4 bases from J, with 12 bases between. CDR3 in DNA: TGTGCCAGCAGCCCTCGGACTGATTACGAGCAGTACTTC. Translating it yields CASSPRTDYEQYF.

This clone was counted a few times. This chain uses TRBV30 with TRBJ1-1; D unclear. CDR3 length equals 13 residues. Trimming left V 1 base short and J 4 bases short, with 10 bases between. Germline lookup yields CDR1 GTSNPN and CDR2 SVGIG (reference sequence). CDR3 region: CAWSGGSGTEAFF. The DNA for the CDR3 is TGTGCCTGGAGTGGCGGGTCGGGCACTGAAGCTTTCTTT.

This clone has more than one count but fewer than ten. This chain links TRBV4-1 with TRBJ2-3; D might be TRBD2 (5 bases). CDR3 length: 12 amino acids. CDR1 and CDR2 (germline): MGHRA, YSYEKL. Trimming removed 8 bases at V and 8 bases at J, with 14 bases between. The CDR3 region is CASHGISATQYF. CDR3 nucleotides: TGCGCCAGCCACGGGATTAGCGCTACGCAGTATTTT.

This rearrangement joins TRBV7-2 to TRBJ2-3; unclear D gene. The CDR3 contains 13 residues. V shed 4 bases and J shed 4 bases, with 9 bases lying between them. Per the germline V gene, CDR1 is SGHTA and CDR2 is FQGNSA. The CDR3 region has the DNA TGTGCCAGCAGCTACCCTCCCCCAGATACGCAGTATTTT. Its translation is CASSYPPPDTQYF.

V is TRBV6-5 and J is TRBJ2-2; D is tentatively TRBD1 or TRBD2 (5 bases each). Germline V gene data show CDR1 as MNHEY and CDR2 as SVGAGI. The CDR3 spans 13 residues. V shed 8 bases and J shed 5 bases, with 12 bases lying between them. In DNA form, the CDR3 reads TGTGCCAGCGCAGGGCCGGGGACCGGGGAGCTGTTTTTT. This gives the protein CASAGPGTGELFF.

This clone has only a few counts. J is TRBJ2-5 and V is TRBV7-9; D possibly uses TRBD1 or TRBD2 (5 bases each). The CDR3 runs to 15 residues. Germline V gene sequence: CDR1 SEHNR, CDR2 FQNEAQ (reference sequence). Trimming took off 3 bases at V and 5 bases at J, with 16 bases between the two ends. The CDR3 nucleotides are TGTGCCAGCAGCTTCCCAGACGGGACGGGGGAGACCCAGTACTTC. It is translated as CASSFPDGTGETQYF.

The V and J genes are TRBV5-6 and TRBJ2-5; 10 nucleotides line up with TRBD2. The V and J ends lost 3 bases and 5 bases, in that order; junction bases with no gene match: 13. Germline V gene sequence: CDR1 SGHDT, CDR2 YYEEEE. This CDR3 region has 17 residues. The CDR3 reads CASSSPRSGGGGETQYF. CDR3 nucleotides: TGTGCCAGCAGCTCCCCGCGGAGCGGGGGGGGTGGGGAGACCCAGTACTTC.

A note on this clone: The sample has other DNA sequences that encode this CDR3 too. V is TRBV30 and J is TRBJ1-2; TRBD1 matches at 11 bases. The germline V gene encodes CDR1 GTSNPN and CDR2 SVGIG (reference sequence). The CDR3 sequence is 13 residues long. V lost 3 bases to trimming and J lost 10 bases; unmatched junction nucleotides: 7. CDR3 sequence (DNA): TGTGCCTGGAGCCTCGGGACAGGGGGAGACTACACCTTC. Amino acids: CAWSLGTGGDYTF.

The chain couples TRBV7-8 to TRBJ2-2; possibly TRBD2 for D (5 bases). Trimming stripped 1 base from V and 0 bases from J, with 6 bases between. Germline V CDR1 and CDR2: SGHVS, FQNEAQ. The CDR3 length is 15 residues. In DNA form, the CDR3 reads TGTGCCAGCAGCTTAGGGGGAGCGAACACCGGGGAGCTGTTTTTT. Protein: CASSLGGANTGELFF.

The chain links TRBV13 to TRBJ1-4, with D uncertain. Looked up from germline, CDR1 is PRHDT and CDR2 is FYEKMQ (reference sequence). This CDR3 has 13 amino acids. Trimming left V 5 bases short and J 6 bases short, with 10 bases between. CDR3 residues: CASSHPPDEKLFF. DNA for the CDR3: TGTGCCAGCAGCCACCCGCCTGATGAAAAACTGTTTTTT.

The genes are TRBV2 and TRBJ1-5, with 12 bases that match TRBD1. V was clipped by 5 bases and J by 4 bases; unmatched bases: 12. Germline CDR1 reads SNHLY; CDR2 reads FYNNEI. The CDR3 runs 18 residues. The CDR3 loop is CASSWDRGRDRRNQPQHF. CDR3 DNA: TGTGCCAGCAGTTGGGACAGGGGGCGAGATAGGAGAAATCAGCCCCAGCATTTT.

V and J are TRBV30 and TRBJ2-1; D gene uncertain. This CDR3 is 11 amino acids long. The V end was cut by 1 base, the J end by 9 bases, with 7 bases between. The germline V gene has CDR1 GTSNPN and CDR2 SVGIG (reference sequence). CDR3 nucleotides: TGTGCCTGGAGTGGGGGTGTTGAGCAGTTCTTC. It yields the protein CAWSGGVEQFF.

The rearrangement joins TRBV7-2 to TRBJ1-6, with D tentatively TRBD1 (5 bases). There are 15 residues in the CDR3. Germline CDR1 SGHTA, CDR2 FQGNSA. Trimming removed 2 bases from V and 8 bases from J, with 13 bases in between. The CDR3 DNA follows: TGTGCCAGCAGCTTAAGCCCAGGGAGGGATTCACCCCTCCACTTT. Translation gives CASSLSPGRDSPLHF.

V gene TRBV29-1 combines with J gene TRBJ2-2, with 12 bases identical to TRBD2. V lost 7 bases, J lost 4 bases, and 7 bases stayed unmatched. The CDR3 is made up of 15 amino acids. The V gene's germline CDR1 is SQVTM and CDR2 ANQGSEA. The DNA for the CDR3 is TGCAGCGGACTAGCGGGGGCCCCCAGCACCGGGGAGCTGTTTTTT. This codes for CSGLAGAPSTGELFF.

This clone has a single count. CDR3 nucleotides: TGTGCCTGGATAGGTGAAGCCAAAAACATTCAGTACTTC. This translates into CAWIGEAKNIQYF. The V and J genes are TRBV30 and TRBJ2-4; D is undetermined. V was shortened by 4 bases and J by 0 bases, with 7 bases between the two germline ends. The germline V gene encodes CDR1 GTSNPN and CDR2 SVGIG (reference sequence). The CDR3 is 13 amino acids.

This clone has ten or more counts. The chain is built from TRBV6-5 and TRBJ2-5; 7 bases match TRBD1. CDR1 and CDR2 (germline): MNHEY, SVGAGI. The CDR3 length is 16 residues. J gave up 2 bases and V 2 bases, and 8 bases lay outside the gene matches. DNA of the CDR3: TGTGCCAGCAGTTACGATCCGGGACAGCCGCAAGAGACCCAGTACTTC. Its protein product is CASSYDPGQPQETQYF.

The J gene is TRBJ1-1, the V gene TRBV7-9; no clear D. V gave up 5 bases and J gave up 5 bases, with 9 bases separating them. CDR3 length: 12 amino acids. Germline CDR1 is SEHNR and CDR2 is FQNEAQ (reference sequence). The CDR3 reads CASSRGETEAFF. CDR3 bases: TGTGCCAGCAGCCGTGGGGAAACTGAAGCTTTCTTT.

The chain joins TRBV2 to TRBJ2-1, with D perhaps matching TRBD2 (6 bases). V shed 3 bases and J shed 6 bases, with 12 bases lying between them. From germline, CDR1 is SNHLY and CDR2 FYNNEI. There are 14 residues in the CDR3. The CDR3 DNA follows: TGTGCCAGCAGTGAGGGAGTCGGGAGCAATGAGCAGTTCTTC. Protein: CASSEGVGSNEQFF.

The J gene is TRBJ1-1, the V gene TRBV5-1; no clear D. V lost 0 bases to trimming and J lost 1 base, with 10 bases between them. This CDR3 is 15 amino acids long. Germline V gene data show CDR1 as SGHRS and CDR2 as YFSETQ. The CDR3 spells CASSLGTGTNTEAFF. CDR3 in DNA: TGCGCCAGCAGCTTGGGCACGGGAACGAACACTGAAGCTTTCTTT.

This clone was observed a few times. The rearrangement joins TRBV15 to TRBJ1-1; tentatively, D is TRBD1 (6 bases). With 0 bases removed from V and 12 bases from J, the gap between germline ends came to 17 bases. Germline V gene data show CDR1 as LNHNV and CDR2 as YYDKDF (reference sequence). The CDR3 has 14 amino acids. The DNA for the CDR3 is TGTGCCACCAGCAGAGATCGGCAGGGGTTGGGAACTTTCTTT. It yields the protein CATSRDRQGLGTFF.

The chain combines TRBV29-1 with TRBJ2-1; D gene unclear. The CDR3 contains 14 residues. V lost 3 bases, J lost 7 bases, and 16 bases lay in between. Germline CDR1 reads SQVTM; CDR2 reads ANQGSEA. The DNA for the CDR3 is TGCAGCGTTGAGGCTTTCTACCAAGGAAATGAGCAGTTCTTC. Amino acids: CSVEAFYQGNEQFF.

The chain combines TRBV30 with TRBJ2-6; D is undetermined. Germline V gives CDR1 GTSNPN, CDR2 SVGIG (reference sequence). The V end was cut by 1 base, the J end by 2 bases, with 6 bases between. CDR3 length: 14 amino acids. The CDR3 spells CAWSEGAGANVLTF. Here the CDR3 DNA reads TGTGCCTGGAGTGAAGGAGCTGGGGCCAACGTCCTGACTTTC.

The chain employs TRBV30 and TRBJ1-6; no clear D. Germline values: CDR1 GTSNPN, CDR2 SVGIG (reference sequence). Trimming removed 4 bases at V and 7 bases at J, with 5 bases between. CDR3 length: 11 residues. The CDR3 nucleotides are TGTGCCTGGACGATAAATTCACCCCTCCACTTT. This encodes CAWTINSPLHF.

This clone was detected only once. The chain couples TRBV6-5 to TRBJ2-7; no clear D. The CDR3 contains 13 residues. Trimming stripped 2 bases from V and 0 bases from J, with 5 bases between. Looked up from germline, CDR1 is MNHEY and CDR2 is SVGAGI. As DNA, the CDR3 is TGTGCCAGCAGTTACGACAACTCCTACGAGCAGTACTTC. It yields the protein CASSYDNSYEQYF.

The chain couples TRBV30 to TRBJ1-4, with a tentative D call TRBD1 (6 bases). The CDR3 consists of 14 residues. With 3 bases removed from V and 4 bases from J, the gap between germline ends came to 12 bases. CDR1 is GTSNPN and CDR2 is SVGIG in the germline V gene (reference sequence). CDR3 in DNA: TGTGCCTGGAGGAGGGCCAGGGGTAATGAAAAACTGTTTTTT. Protein: CAWRRARGNEKLFF.

The gene calls are TRBV30 and TRBJ1-2, with D possibly being TRBD1 (5 bases). The CDR3 totals 12 residues. Germline-derived CDR1 and CDR2 are GTSNPN and SVGIG (reference sequence). V shed 2 bases and J shed 6 bases, with 10 bases lying between them. The CDR3 DNA follows: TGTGCCTGGAGTAGGGGTGGGGATGGCTACACCTTC. It encodes CAWSRGGDGYTF.

In this sample, this clone turned up a few times. This chain links TRBV30 with TRBJ2-7; possibly TRBD2 for D (6 bases). CDR1 is GTSNPN and CDR2 is SVGIG in the germline V gene (reference sequence). The CDR3 has 15 amino acids. Trimming cost V 5 bases and J 2 bases, with 19 bases left between them. In DNA, the CDR3 is TGTGCCTGGGACGTAGGGGCGGGGACGCCCTACGAGCAGTACTTC. Translation: CAWDVGAGTPYEQYF.

The CDR3 nucleotides are TGTGCCAGCAGACCTTCCGGGGGGAACAACAATGAGCAGTTCTTC. As protein: CASRPSGGNNNEQFF. The rearrangement joins TRBV7-9 to TRBJ2-1; TRBD2 aligns across 7 bases. With V trimmed by 6 bases and J by 5 bases, 10 bases remained unmatched. The CDR3 consists of 15 residues. CDR1 and CDR2 from the germline V gene are SEHNR and FQNEAQ (reference sequence).

The V call is TRBV29-1, the J call TRBJ2-6, with TRBD1 matching over 10 bases. The trim removed 8 bases at V and 0 bases at J, leaving 4 bases unmatched. The CDR3 has 15 residues. Per the germline V gene, CDR1 is SQVTM and CDR2 is ANQGSEA. In DNA, the CDR3 is TGCAGCAAGAGGACAGGGGGCTCTGGGGCCAACGTCCTGACTTTC. This codes for CSKRTGGSGANVLTF.

This clone showed up many times. This chain links TRBV6-4 with TRBJ2-1; TRBD2 agrees at 10 bases. The CDR3 covers 15 residues. Looked up from germline, CDR1 is MRHNA and CDR2 is SNTAGT. The ends lost 0 bases at V and 4 bases at J; junction bases unmatched: 0. CDR3 sequence (DNA): TGTGCCAGCAGTGACTCACTAGCGGGGTACAATGAGCAGTTCTTC. Its protein product is CASSDSLAGYNEQFF.